Below are 9 T cell receptor beta chains sequenced from a single sample in a study of shared clonotypes between healthy human individuals (dated by TCRdb to 2020 to 2021). Library construction relied on the immunoSEQ multiplex PCR assay. TCRdb took this table from immuneACCESS and kept in-frame rearrangements with V and J called. Such tables lack part of the clones; where checked against another copy, unresolved V genes explain under half of the gap, and the rest is unexplained. The table for this sample lists about half a million clones; around 85% of them were counted only once. About 12% of the sample lies in the top ten. Sequenced input: PBMCs. These receptors originate from a woman between 40 and 55 years old in good health. Some clones in this sample may be carry-over from other donors' samples.

With regard to this clone: A read error may explain this, as a much larger clone is one base away. The identical CDR3 is also encoded by other nucleotide sequences in the sample. The CDR3 DNA reads TGTGCCAGCTCACCTCGGCGGGAGATAAGCACTGATACGCAGTATTTT. Translation: CASSPRREISTDTQYF. This chain joins TRBV18 and TRBJ2-3, with 7 nucleotides matching TRBD2. CDR1 is KGHSH and CDR2 is LQKENI in the germline V gene. The CDR3 contains 16 residues.

J is TRBJ2-7 and V is TRBV28; 7 nucleotides match TRBD1. Unmatched junction bases numbered 7, after V lost 6 bases and J lost 5 bases. CDR1 is MDHEN, CDR2 SYDVKM, per germline. The CDR3 contains 13 residues. CDR3 bases: TGTGCCAGCAGCCGAGACAGGGTCCACGAGCAGTACTTC. Its protein product is CASSRDRVHEQYF.

The chain links TRBV7-2 to TRBJ2-7, with 11 bases fitting TRBD2. CDR1 is SGHTA and CDR2 is FQGNSA in the germline V gene. J gave up 4 bases and V 5 bases, and 7 bases lay outside the gene matches. The CDR3 has 15 amino acids. The CDR3 loop is CASSLSGRAYYEQYF. The CDR3 DNA reads TGTGCCAGCAGCCTTAGCGGGAGGGCCTATTACGAGCAGTACTTC.

This clone was observed a single time. Here the CDR3 reads CASSDRENSPLHF. The CDR3 DNA reads TGTGCCAGCAGTGACAGGGAAAATTCACCCCTCCACTTT. The chain joins TRBV6-1 to TRBJ1-6, with a possible D match to TRBD1 (5 bases). This CDR3 has 13 amino acids. Per the germline V gene, CDR1 is MNHNS and CDR2 is SASEGT. V shed 3 bases and J shed 7 bases, with 7 bases lying between them.

This clone came up many times. Other DNA sequences within the sample encode an identical CDR3. This chain connects TRBV6-5 to TRBJ2-1, with 8 positions matching TRBD2. The CDR3 runs 16 residues. The germline gives CDR1 MNHEY, CDR2 SVGAGI. V dropped 4 bases and J dropped 7; count of bases not matched to a gene: 12. CDR3 protein: CASSSPRSGRLNEQFF. The DNA for the CDR3 is TGTGCCAGCAGTTCCCCTCGCAGCGGGAGACTGAATGAGCAGTTCTTC.

The chain is built from TRBV5-1 and TRBJ2-3; 11 bases line up with TRBD2. After removal of 2 bases from V and 10 bases from J, the junction contained 12 bases not matched to a gene. Germline assignment: CDR1 SGHRS and CDR2 YFSETQ. CDR3 length: 16 amino acids. The CDR3 is CASSFFGGLAAVAQYF. CDR3 DNA sequence: TGCGCCAGCAGCTTTTTCGGGGGACTAGCGGCGGTAGCGCAGTATTTT.

The chain recombines TRBV21-1 with TRBJ2-2; the table assigns TRBD2, which was not confirmed against the DNA. TRBV21-1 is a recognized pseudogene. CDR3 length: 15 amino acids. The CDR3 region is CASRLAGANTGELFF. The CDR3 nucleotides read TGTGCCAGCAGGCTAGCGGGAGCGAACACCGGGGAGCTGTTTTTT.

The J gene is TRBJ1-5, the V gene TRBV9; D gene ambiguous. Trimming cost V 4 bases and J 0 bases, with 11 bases left between them. The CDR3 is made up of 15 amino acids. The germline gives CDR1 SGDLS, CDR2 YYNGEE. The CDR3 sequence is CASSQQPYSNQPQHF. The CDR3 DNA is TGTGCCAGCAGCCAACAGCCTTATAGCAATCAGCCCCAGCATTTT.

On this clone: A read error is the likely source, as a far larger clone sits one nucleotide away. Within the sample, other DNA sequences also encode this same CDR3. The V and J genes are TRBV30 and TRBJ2-6; D perhaps matches TRBD1 (5 bases). V lost 2 bases to trimming and J lost 0 bases, with 14 bases between them. The CDR3 has 17 residues. CDR1 GTSNPN and CDR2 SVGIG come from the germline V gene (reference sequence). DNA of the CDR3: TGTGCCTGGAGTAAAAGGGGTCTACGCTCTGGGGCCAACGTCCTGACTTTC. Its translation is CAWSKRGLRSGANVLTF.